This TCR beta chain was sequenced for a study of T cells in Graves' hyperthyroidism and ophthalmopathy. Study-wide results and caveats: In the blood, most expanded thyroid clonotypes above 0.001 appeared as well.

Clinical Activity Scores of at least 3, NOSPECS grades of at least 4 and durations under 3 months characterized ophthalmopathy patients. Diagnosis rested on symptoms, serum thyroxine and TRAb, thyroid ultrasound, and orbital computed tomography. Trimming stripped 8 bases from V and 2 bases from J, with 9 bases between. The CDR3 spans 12 residues. The germline gives CDR1 ENHRY, CDR2 SYGVKD. Researchers amplified the TCR beta CDR3 regions from RNA transcripts. The primer set for the first-round RT-PCR of the TCR CDR3 was HTBI. Using its own MiXCR run on the multiplex PCR reads, TCRdb lists one record per CDR3 protein. The sample lists fewer than 500,000 distinct CDR3 sequences, roughly 14% seen once, with over 10% in the top ten. In this sample, this clonotype turned up many times. The antigen is undetermined.

This TCR was recovered from a man younger than 30 with Graves' ophthalmopathy. The source material was blood. V and J are TRBV10-3 and TRBJ2-5, with D perhaps matching TRBD1 (5 bases). Here the CDR3 reads CAIASGQETQYF. For the CDR3, the DNA is TGTGCCATCGCATCAGGGCAAGAGACCCAGTACTTC.